This paragraph reports one T cell receptor (beta chain). The sample is drawn from a study of technical replicates of blood from a few donors. Data came from immunoSEQ multiplex PCR; TCRdb stores just in-frame clones and leaves some out. The data show roughly 76,000 clones, about 90% seen once. The CDR3 loop spans 14 amino acids. Per the germline V gene, CDR1 is SGHRS and CDR2 is YFSETQ. Trimming cost V 4 bases and J 2 bases, with 11 bases left between them. The clonotype was recovered from a human donor in good health. Some clones in this sample may be carry-over from other donors' samples. The sample taken for sequencing was T cells isolated from PBMCs. The chain combines TRBV5-1 with TRBJ2-3; D uncertain. CDR3 sequence reads: CASSPTESTDTQYF. CDR3 DNA sequence: TGCGCCAGCAGCCCAACAGAGTCCACAGATACGCAGTATTTT.